The 14 T cell receptor beta chains listed next were all sequenced from one sample in a study of blood T cell repertoires in COVID-19. Generated by immunoSEQ multiplex PCR, the TCRdb table keeps only in-frame clones and is missing some. There are 78,000 or so clones in the sample; about four fifths occur only once, and approximately 12% lies in the top ten. Sequences were obtained from peripheral blood. Receptor source: a man of 80 years or more with acute or convalescent COVID-19.

The V call is TRBV19, the J call TRBJ1-1, with TRBD1 as a possible D gene (6 bases). The CDR3 is 14 residues long. Between the trimmed V and J ends, which lost 4 bases and 1 base, there was a span of 10 bases. CDR1 is LNHDA, CDR2 SQIVND, per germline (reference sequence). Here the CDR3 DNA reads TGTGCCAGTAGTAACCCCAGGGGGAACACTGAAGCTTTCTTT. Residues: CASSNPRGNTEAFF.

The chain employs TRBV2 and TRBJ2-7, with TRBD1 matching 9 bases. The CDR3 loop spans 15 amino acids. Germline V CDR1 and CDR2: SNHLY, FYNNEI. Losses at the gene ends were 6 bases for V and 0 bases for J; bases not matched to a gene: 6. Written as DNA, the CDR3 is TGTGCCAGCAGCAGGACAGGGGCCGGCTCCTACGAGCAGTACTTC. This sequence encodes CASSRTGAGSYEQYF.

CDR3: CASSYRQASYEQYF. In DNA form, the CDR3 reads TGTGCCAGCAGTTACCGACAGGCAAGCTACGAGCAGTACTTC. The chain recombines TRBV6-5 with TRBJ2-7, with D possibly TRBD1 on 6 matching bases. With 2 bases removed from V and 3 bases from J, the gap between germline ends came to 11 bases. This CDR3 region has 14 residues. Per germline, CDR1 MNHEY and CDR2 SVGAGI.

The J gene is TRBJ1-2, the V gene TRBV7-2; D unclear. The CDR3 length is 13 residues. Germline CDR1 and CDR2: SGHTA and FQGNSA. The V and J ends lost 5 bases and 1 base respectively, with 8 bases between them. The DNA of the CDR3 is TGTGCCAGCAGCGCCACATTTAACTATGGCTACACCTTC. Amino acid sequence: CASSATFNYGYTF.

The rearrangement joins TRBV7-2 to TRBJ2-7; TRBD2 agrees at 8 bases. The CDR3 spans 15 residues. The germline V gene encodes CDR1 SGHTA and CDR2 FQGNSA. With V trimmed by 5 bases and J by 3 bases, 9 bases remained unmatched. The CDR3 protein is CASSTRTSRVYEQYF. In nucleotides, the CDR3 is TGTGCCAGCAGCACTCGGACTAGCCGCGTCTACGAGCAGTACTTC.

This clone was observed a few times. The rearrangement links TRBV18 to TRBJ1-1; D is possibly TRBD1 (5 bases). CDR1 and CDR2 (germline): KGHSH, LQKENI. V lost 6 bases, J lost 0 bases, and 8 bases lay in between. The CDR3 extends over 13 amino acids. CDR3 loop: CASSEGMNTEAFF. Written as DNA, the CDR3 is TGTGCCAGCTCGGAGGGGATGAACACTGAAGCTTTCTTT.

The chain couples TRBV19 to TRBJ1-3; the D gene is possibly TRBD1 (6 bases). This CDR3 contains 15 residues. Germline loops: CDR1 LNHDA, CDR2 SQIVND (reference sequence). Trimming shortened V by 5 bases and J by 0 bases, and 11 bases separated the two germline ends. CDR3 amino acids: CASSRTDNSGNTIYF. The CDR3 coding sequence is TGTGCCAGTAGTCGGACAGACAACTCTGGAAACACCATATATTTT.

This clone appeared once. The V gene is TRBV9, the J gene TRBJ1-2; no definite D call. Deletions cut 0 bases from V and 1 base from J, with 7 bases between. CDR1 SGDLS and CDR2 YYNGEE come from the germline V gene. The CDR3 length is 14 residues. CDR3 amino acids: CASSVGGYNYGYTF. The DNA of the CDR3 is TGTGCCAGCAGCGTAGGCGGGTATAACTATGGCTACACCTTC.

Only one count was recorded for this clone. The chain joins TRBV7-9 to TRBJ1-2; 7 nucleotides agree with TRBD1. The germline CDR1 and CDR2 sequences are SEHNR and FQNEAQ (reference sequence). The CDR3 length is 13 residues. Trimming took 5 bases from V and 2 from J; bases not matched to a gene: 2. The CDR3 region is CASSQGVNYGYTF. In DNA form, the CDR3 reads TGTGCCAGCAGCCAGGGGGTAAACTATGGCTACACCTTC.

The V and J genes are TRBV3-1 (or the pseudogene TRBV3-2) and TRBJ2-1; D perhaps matches TRBD2 (6 bases). Germline V gene sequence: CDR1 LGHDT, CDR2 YNNKEL (reference sequence). The CDR3 runs to 15 residues. V was cut by 1 base and J by 2 bases, with 9 bases left in between. CDR3 coding DNA: TGTGCCAGCAGCCAAGCGGGACTGACCTACAATGAGCAGTTCTTC. Amino acids: CASSQAGLTYNEQFF.

This chain uses TRBV7-3 with TRBJ2-5; D remains unclear. The CDR3 has 15 amino acids. With 3 bases removed from V and 1 base from J, the gap between germline ends came to 12 bases. Germline CDR1 and CDR2: SGHTA and FQGTGA. The CDR3 loop reads CASSLGYSLQETQYF. CDR3 in DNA: TGTGCCAGCAGCTTGGGCTATTCTCTCCAAGAGACCCAGTACTTC.

This chain uses TRBV29-1 with TRBJ2-7, with 12 bases fitting TRBD1. The CDR3 loop spans 17 amino acids. Germline V lookup: CDR1 SQVTM, CDR2 ANQGSEA. With 6 bases clipped from V and 6 bases from J, the junction kept 18 bases outside the gene matches. The DNA of the CDR3 is TGCAGCGTCCCCAATTCCGCGGCGGGACAGGGGGCCGGCGAGCAGTACTTC. Its translation: CSVPNSAAGQGAGEQYF.

The chain has TRBV3-1 (or the pseudogene TRBV3-2) and TRBJ1-2; TRBD1 agrees at 9 bases. This CDR3 has 13 residues. With V trimmed by 4 bases and J by 6 bases, 3 bases remained unmatched. Per the germline V gene, CDR1 is LGHDT and CDR2 is YNNKEL (reference sequence). CDR3 sequence: CASSPGQGNGYTF. The CDR3 DNA reads TGTGCCAGCAGCCCGGGACAGGGTAATGGCTACACCTTC.

The chain recombines TRBV25-1 with TRBJ1-5; unclear D gene. V lost 7 bases and J 2 bases, leaving 12 bases between the germline ends. The length of the CDR3 is 14 residues. CDR1 is MGHDK and CDR2 is SYGVNS in the germline V gene. The CDR3: CASNWEGGNQPQHF. In DNA, the CDR3 is TGTGCCAGCAACTGGGAGGGTGGCAATCAGCCCCAGCATTTT. Using reference TRBV25-1 and TRBJ1-5 for the parts outside the CDR3, the full variable domain is EADIYQTPRYLVIGTGKKITLECSQTMGHDKMYWYQQDPGMELHLIHYSYGVNSTEKGDLSSESTVSRIRTEHFPLTLESARPSHTSQYLCASNWEGGNQPQHFGDGTRLSIL.